Sequencing of this T cell receptor beta chain was carried out in a study of blood T cell repertoires in COVID-19 (dated by TCRdb to 2018 to 2020). Concerning the study at large: The collaborator samples originated in the United States, Italy and Spain and spanned the acute and convalescent phases of COVID-19. The material from the prospective study consisted of cDNA or gDNA derived from T cells, B-cell-depleted T cells, or PBMCs. Subjects who had been exposed to COVID-19, were actively infected with it, or had recovered from it provided the deeply sampled blood TCRbeta repertoires that made up the dataset. The repertoires were released in a freely available public database intended as a resource for research on the immune response to SARS-CoV-2. Samples were obtained from the ongoing ImmuneRACE study (first 160 participants) and from 950 to 1,500 subjects provided by 6 global collaborators. Sample metadata almost always included a de-identified subject ID, COVID-19 status, age in years and sex. Where HLA class I and class II types were available, the types were taken from metadata supplied by the sample provider, not from assay-based typing. On the study overall, not on this receptor specifically: How much clinical and demographic metadata was included differed by source and by participant, and the metadata was provided uncurated.

Enrolling through a virtual design, the prospective study's participants ranged in age from about 18 to 89 years and lived across roughly 23 United States geographic areas. To assign participants to cohorts, the prospective study relied on clinical history that participants themselves reported in a screening survey and a study questionnaire. Exposed participants had been in contact, within 2 weeks of entering the study, with a person who had a PCR-confirmed or clinician-diagnosed case of COVID-19. Mobile phlebotomists in the prospective study collected whole blood, serum and a nasopharyngeal or oropharyngeal swab from every participant. Over a roughly two-month period, participants in the prospective study had the option of providing additional blood draws and questionnaires. Before DNA extraction, prospective study blood samples were shipped either frozen or at room temperature. The immunoSEQ Assay, a bias-controlled multiplex PCR, was used to amplify TCRbeta CDR3 regions from genomic DNA. For the original study's pipeline: Nucleated cell counts per sample were estimated from amplification of reference gene primers within the assay. To quantify the absolute abundance of each unique TCRbeta CDR3 rearrangement, sequence reads were collapsed and filtered. For each sample, productive Simpson clonality was calculated by taking the square root of Simpson's diversity index across productive rearrangements. This is the immuneACCESS table as TCRdb keeps it, with only in-frame sequences that have V and J called. A part of the clones is gone; compared with another copy, unresolved V genes explain less than half, and the rest is unexplained. That table gives V, J and clone size, and the DNA gave D and trimming. The sample table shows about 280,000 clones, and approximately 90% are seen once. In total, the top ten clones hold around 2.8% of the sample.

As regards this clone: Its recognized antigen is unknown. No base-level quality is on record; no much larger clone is a single base apart.

Taken from cysteine to phenylalanine, the CDR3 has 16 residues. Just the 48-base CDR3 DNA is kept, in frame starting at base 1. The clonotype was recovered from a man aged 35 to 55 who had been exposed to COVID-19. This receptor chain uses TRBV1 and TRBJ2-2; no check of the table's D call, TRBD1, against the DNA was made. TRBV1 is a listed pseudogene. The specimen sequenced was PBMCs or T cells enriched from blood (not recorded which). The DNA reads as follows: TGCACCAGCAGCCAAGATAGGGGGAGACTCACCGGGGAGCTGTTTTTT. Its protein is CTSSQDRGRLTGELFF.